This T cell receptor (beta chain) was recorded in a study of radiotherapy plus CTLA-4 blockade in lung cancer. For the study at large: Among patients, more than 15% showed objective responses, and approximately 30% had disease control. Findings of the study overall: TCR clones of tumor origin grew in blood after radiotherapy plus ipilimumab.

As concerns this clone: Its antigen is still unknown.

Some clones are missing from TCRdb's copy, which holds only in-frame ones; the method was immunoSEQ multiplex PCR. The sample comprises 50,000 to 60,000 clones, approximately 79% of which are singletons, and 16% rests with the top ten. The CDR3 consists of 14 residues. The germline gives CDR1 MNHNS, CDR2 SASEGT. V dropped 4 bases and J dropped 5 bases, with 11 bases sitting between them. The chain combines TRBV6-1 with TRBJ1-4, with D unresolved. This receptor was obtained from a human donor with non-small cell lung cancer who had a complete response to radiotherapy plus ipilimumab. The starting material was peripheral blood, obtained from a patient treated with radiotherapy plus ipilimumab. The CDR3 region is CASSAAGRNEKLFF. In DNA, the CDR3 is TGTGCCAGCAGTGCCGCCGGGAGGAATGAAAAACTGTTTTTT.